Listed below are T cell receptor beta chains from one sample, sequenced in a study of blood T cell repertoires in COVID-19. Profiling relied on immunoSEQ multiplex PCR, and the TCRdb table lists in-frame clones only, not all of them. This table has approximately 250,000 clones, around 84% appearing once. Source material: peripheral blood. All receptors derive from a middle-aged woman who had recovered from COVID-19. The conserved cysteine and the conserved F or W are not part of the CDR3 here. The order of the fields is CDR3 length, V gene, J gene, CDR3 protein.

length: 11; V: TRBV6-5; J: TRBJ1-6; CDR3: ASSPPGHSPLH
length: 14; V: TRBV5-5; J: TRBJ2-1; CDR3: ASSLGAENSYNEQF
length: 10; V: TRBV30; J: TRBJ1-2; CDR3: AWSVHNYGYT
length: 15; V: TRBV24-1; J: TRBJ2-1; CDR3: ATSDLGGDSAYNEQF
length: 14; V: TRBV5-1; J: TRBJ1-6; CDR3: ASSSMETAYNSPLH
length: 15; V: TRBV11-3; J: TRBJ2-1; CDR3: ASTRGKRSSSYNEQF
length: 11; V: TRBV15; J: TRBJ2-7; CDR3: ATSRRGADEQY
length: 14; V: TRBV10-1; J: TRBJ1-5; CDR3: ASTPSRGAGNQPQH
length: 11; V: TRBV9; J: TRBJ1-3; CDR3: ASGGGSGNTIY
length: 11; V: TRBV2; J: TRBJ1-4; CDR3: ASSSLINEKLF
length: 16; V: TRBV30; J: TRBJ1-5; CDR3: AWSPPWTATPSAQPQH
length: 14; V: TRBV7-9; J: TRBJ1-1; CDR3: ASSLLGAGTNTEAF
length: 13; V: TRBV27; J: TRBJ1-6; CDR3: ASGGRNSYNSPLH
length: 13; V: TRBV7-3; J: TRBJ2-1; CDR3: ASSLTPTGRNEQF
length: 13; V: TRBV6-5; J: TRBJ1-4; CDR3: ASSQSRGLGEKLF
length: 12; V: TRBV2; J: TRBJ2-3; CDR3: ASSDGGVVDTQY
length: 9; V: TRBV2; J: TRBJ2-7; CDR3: ASSGGSEKY
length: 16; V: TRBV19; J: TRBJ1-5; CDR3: ASSMRGLRRQGWQPQH
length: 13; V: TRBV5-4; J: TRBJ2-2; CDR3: ASSTGTGYTGELF
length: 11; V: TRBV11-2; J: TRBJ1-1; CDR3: ASSREMRFEAF
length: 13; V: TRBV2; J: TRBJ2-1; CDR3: ASKKWQSSYNEQF
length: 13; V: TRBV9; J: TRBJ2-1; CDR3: ASSRSGGAGNEQF